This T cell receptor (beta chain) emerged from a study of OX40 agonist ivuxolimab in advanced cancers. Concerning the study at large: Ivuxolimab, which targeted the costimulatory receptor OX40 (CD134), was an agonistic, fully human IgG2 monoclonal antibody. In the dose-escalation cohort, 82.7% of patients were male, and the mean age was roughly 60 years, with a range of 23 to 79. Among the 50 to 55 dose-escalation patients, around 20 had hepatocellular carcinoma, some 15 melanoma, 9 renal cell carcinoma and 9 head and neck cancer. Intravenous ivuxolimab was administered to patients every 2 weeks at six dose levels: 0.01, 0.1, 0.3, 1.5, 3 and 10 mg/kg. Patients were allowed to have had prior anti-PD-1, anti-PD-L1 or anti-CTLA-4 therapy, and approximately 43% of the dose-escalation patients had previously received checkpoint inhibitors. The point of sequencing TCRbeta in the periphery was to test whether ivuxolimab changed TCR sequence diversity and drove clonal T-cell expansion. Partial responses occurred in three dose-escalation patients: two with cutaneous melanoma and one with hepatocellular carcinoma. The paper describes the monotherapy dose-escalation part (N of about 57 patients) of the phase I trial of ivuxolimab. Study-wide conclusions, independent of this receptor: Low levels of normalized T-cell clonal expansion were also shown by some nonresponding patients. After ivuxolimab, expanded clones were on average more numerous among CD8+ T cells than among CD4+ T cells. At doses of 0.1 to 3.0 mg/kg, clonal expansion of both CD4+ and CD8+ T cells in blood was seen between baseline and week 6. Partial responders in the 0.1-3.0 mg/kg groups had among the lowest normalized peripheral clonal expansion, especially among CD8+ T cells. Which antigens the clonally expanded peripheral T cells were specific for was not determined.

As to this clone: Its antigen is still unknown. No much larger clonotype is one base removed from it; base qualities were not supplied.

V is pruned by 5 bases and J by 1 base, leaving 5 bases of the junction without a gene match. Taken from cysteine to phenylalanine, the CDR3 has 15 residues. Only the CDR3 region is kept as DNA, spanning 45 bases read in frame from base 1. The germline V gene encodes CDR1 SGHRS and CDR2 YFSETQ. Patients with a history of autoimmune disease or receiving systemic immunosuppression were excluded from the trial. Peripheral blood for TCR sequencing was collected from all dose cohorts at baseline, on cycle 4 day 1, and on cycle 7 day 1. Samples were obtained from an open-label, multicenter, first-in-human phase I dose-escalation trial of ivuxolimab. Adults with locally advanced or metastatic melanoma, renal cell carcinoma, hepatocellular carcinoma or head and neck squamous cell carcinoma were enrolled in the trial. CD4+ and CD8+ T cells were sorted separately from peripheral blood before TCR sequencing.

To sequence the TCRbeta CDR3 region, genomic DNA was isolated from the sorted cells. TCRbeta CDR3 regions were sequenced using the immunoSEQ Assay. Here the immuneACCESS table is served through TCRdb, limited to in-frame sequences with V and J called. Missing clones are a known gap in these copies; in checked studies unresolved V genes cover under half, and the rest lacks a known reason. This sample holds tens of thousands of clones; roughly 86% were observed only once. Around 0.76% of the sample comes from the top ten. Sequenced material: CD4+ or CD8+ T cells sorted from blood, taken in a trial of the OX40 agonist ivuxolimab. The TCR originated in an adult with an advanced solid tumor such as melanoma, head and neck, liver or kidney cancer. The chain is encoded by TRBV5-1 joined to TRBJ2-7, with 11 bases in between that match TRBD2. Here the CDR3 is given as CASSSGTSGSYEQYF. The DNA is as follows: TGCGCCAGCAGTAGCGGGACTAGCGGTTCCTACGAGCAGTACTTC.